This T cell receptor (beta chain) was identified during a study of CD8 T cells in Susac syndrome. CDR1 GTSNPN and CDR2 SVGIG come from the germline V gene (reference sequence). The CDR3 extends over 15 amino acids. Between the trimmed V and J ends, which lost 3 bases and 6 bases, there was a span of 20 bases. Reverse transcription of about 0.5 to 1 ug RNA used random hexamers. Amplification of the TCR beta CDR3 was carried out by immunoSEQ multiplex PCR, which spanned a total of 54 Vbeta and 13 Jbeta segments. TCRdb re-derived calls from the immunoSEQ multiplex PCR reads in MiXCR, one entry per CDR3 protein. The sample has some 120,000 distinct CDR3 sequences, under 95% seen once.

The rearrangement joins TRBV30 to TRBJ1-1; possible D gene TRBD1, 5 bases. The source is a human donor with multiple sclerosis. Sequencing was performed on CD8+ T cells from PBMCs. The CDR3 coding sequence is TGTGCCTGGAGGGGGCACCCGTTATTGGGGGCTGAAGCTTTCTTT. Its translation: CAWRGHPLLGAEAFF.